The 5 T cell receptor beta chains below come from one sample, sequenced in a study of CD8+ T cells in alopecia areata. As the sequencing template, cDNA was produced by extracting RNA and reverse transcribing it. Repertoires were generated with immunoSEQ multiplex PCR, while TCRdb's copy carries only in-frame clones and drops some. The sample lists fewer than 200,000 clones, just under 60% seen once, with roughly 14% in the top ten. This specimen consisted of CD4+ T cells sorted from blood, obtained at week 0. These receptors were collected from a human donor with alopecia areata.

The V gene is TRBV30, the J gene TRBJ1-1; D perhaps matches TRBD1 (6 bases). The CDR3 is 13 residues long. From germline, CDR1 is GTSNPN and CDR2 SVGIG (reference sequence). Trimming took off 4 bases at V and 7 bases at J, with 16 bases between the two ends. CDR3 nucleotide sequence: TGTGCCTGGAATGCGTACAGGGCCCTTGAAGCTTTCTTT. As protein: CAWNAYRALEAFF.

The J gene is TRBJ1-5, the V gene TRBV30; 11 nucleotides line up with TRBD1. The length of the CDR3 is 17 residues. Germline lookup yields CDR1 GTSNPN and CDR2 SVGIG (reference sequence). The V and J ends lost 2 bases and 1 base, in that order; junction bases with no gene match: 7. CDR3 nucleotides: TGTGCCTGGAGTCAGGGACAGGGGGTAAGAAGCAATCAGCCCCAGCATTTT. It codes for CAWSQGQGVRSNQPQHF. Based on the CDR3 plus reference TRBV30 and TRBJ1-5, the full variable domain is SQTIHQWPATLVQPVGSPLSLECTVEGTSNPNLYWYRQAAGRGLQLLFYSVGIGQISSEVPQNLSASRPQDRQFILSSKKLLLSDSGFYLCAWSQGQGVRSNQPQHFGDGTRLSIL.

The chain has TRBV11-2 and TRBJ1-2; D is ambiguous. V dropped 1 base and J dropped 8 bases, with 11 bases sitting between them. Per the germline V gene, CDR1 is SGHAT and CDR2 is FQNNGV. This CDR3 has 13 amino acids. CDR3 DNA: TGTGCCAGCAGCTTAGGCGCAGTGGGCGGCTACACCTTC. This gives the protein CASSLGAVGGYTF.

The V gene is TRBV2, the J gene TRBJ2-7, with D uncertain. Trimming shortened V by 4 bases and J by 1 base, and 5 bases separated the two germline ends. CDR1 and CDR2 (germline): SNHLY, FYNNEI. The CDR3 totals 12 residues. CDR3 sequence reads: CASSGVSYEQYF. Here the CDR3 DNA reads TGTGCCAGCAGTGGTGTATCCTACGAGCAGTACTTC.

This chain links TRBV5-1 with TRBJ1-6; D is undetermined. Germline CDR1 and CDR2: SGHRS and YFSETQ. The CDR3 contains 17 residues. The V end lost 4 bases, the J end lost 0 bases, and 14 bases lay between the germline ends. CDR3 in DNA: TGCGCCAGCAGCGCCGAGGGTCCGAGCTCCTATAATTCACCCCTCCACTTT. It specifies CASSAEGPSSYNSPLHF.